The clone carrying this T cell receptor (beta chain) was seen a few times. Its antigen is as yet unknown. The CDR3 consists of 19 residues. These data belong to a study of cytomegalovirus exposure and HLA in healthy donors. Vbeta (60) and Jbeta (13) primers were used in the PCR. The method was immunoSEQ multiplex PCR; TCRdb's version includes in-frame clones alone and lacks a portion of them. The repertoire holds over 150,000 clones, with 75% to 85% as singletons. Study observations and caveats: Some TCR beta chains (more than 150 of them) were listed as cytomegalovirus-associated. Some segments of the V type, notably TRBV6-2 and TRBV6-3, were excluded as indistinguishable. In an earlier analysis, about 90% or about 30%: the productive usage of most TCR beta V segments. TCR beta sequences reportedly predicted most subjects' HLA-A and HLA-B alleles accurately.

The sequence was collected from a woman in her 50s in good health and CMV-seropositive. The specimen was PBMCs. The genes are TRBV21-1 and TRBJ2-1; TRBD2 is the table's D call, not checked against the DNA. TRBV21-1 has pseudogene status. The DNA of the CDR3 is TGTGCCAGCAGCCGGACTAGCGGGGGCTTTGGGTGGTTCGACAATGAGCAGTTCTTC. Its protein product is CASSRTSGGFGWFDNEQFF.